This T cell receptor (beta chain) comes out of a study of shared clonotypes between healthy human individuals. The overall study: Plates per donor: three CD4 naive, three CD4 memory, two CD8 naive, one CD8 memory. General study findings and limits: In having few donors, the study represented limited genetic and exposure-history diversity.

Original handling: ImmunoSEQ yielded junction-only sequences lacking quality scores, so filtering differed. Profiled with immunoSEQ multiplex PCR; TCRdb holds only in-frame clones, not every one. The DNA gave D and trimming, while V, J and clone size come from that table. Among 1 million to 1.2 million clones listed, roughly 77% were seen once. The CDR3 totals 17 residues. Germline values: CDR1 SGHVS, CDR2 FQNEAQ. The ends were cut back, 5 bases at V and 4 bases at J, with 21 bases in the middle. This clone has more than one count but fewer than ten. The antigen remains undetermined. Sequenced material: memory CD4+ T cells from PBMCs. Subset indicated: CD45RA-negative fraction. The genes are TRBV7-8 and TRBJ1-5; D remains ambiguous. The TCR was taken from a man aged 18 to 30 in good health. Some clones in this sample may be carry-over from other donors' samples. The DNA of the CDR3 is TGTGCCAGCAGCCATACCTATTTGGGCGGACGAAATCAGCCCCAGCATTTT. It is translated as CASSHTYLGGRNQPQHF.